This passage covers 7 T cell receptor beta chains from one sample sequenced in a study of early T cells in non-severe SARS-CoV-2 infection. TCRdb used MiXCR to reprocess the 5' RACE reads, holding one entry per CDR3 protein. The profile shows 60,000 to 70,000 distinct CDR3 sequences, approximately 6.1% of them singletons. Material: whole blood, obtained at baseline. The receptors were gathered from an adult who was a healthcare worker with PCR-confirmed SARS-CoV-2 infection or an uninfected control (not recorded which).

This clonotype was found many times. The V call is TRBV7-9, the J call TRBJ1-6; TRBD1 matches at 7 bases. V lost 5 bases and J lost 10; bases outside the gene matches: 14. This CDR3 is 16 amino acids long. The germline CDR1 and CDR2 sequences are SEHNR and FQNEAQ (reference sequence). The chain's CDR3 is CASSPFDRVRGSPLHF. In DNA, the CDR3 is TGTGCCAGCAGCCCCTTCGACAGGGTCAGAGGATCACCCCTCCACTTT.

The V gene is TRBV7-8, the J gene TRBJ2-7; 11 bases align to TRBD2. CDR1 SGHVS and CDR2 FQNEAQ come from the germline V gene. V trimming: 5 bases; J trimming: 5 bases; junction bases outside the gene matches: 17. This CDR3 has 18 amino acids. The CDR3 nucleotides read TGTGCCAGCAGCCTTTATACCGGGACTAGCGGCTTAGCTGACGAGCAGTACTTC. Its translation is CASSLYTGTSGLADEQYF.

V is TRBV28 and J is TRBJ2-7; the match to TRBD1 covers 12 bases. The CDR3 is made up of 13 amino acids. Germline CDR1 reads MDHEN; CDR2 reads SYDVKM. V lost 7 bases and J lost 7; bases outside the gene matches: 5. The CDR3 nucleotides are TGTGCCAGCACCAGGGACAGGGGGCTTGAGCAGTACTTC. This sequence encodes CASTRDRGLEQYF.

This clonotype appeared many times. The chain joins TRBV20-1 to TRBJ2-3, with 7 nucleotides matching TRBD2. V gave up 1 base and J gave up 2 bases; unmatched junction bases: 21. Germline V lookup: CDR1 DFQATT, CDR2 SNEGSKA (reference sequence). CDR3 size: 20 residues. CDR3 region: CSARVLRLTGGSGATDTQYF. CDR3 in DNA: TGCAGTGCTAGAGTTCTTCGGTTAACGGGAGGCTCCGGGGCCACAGATACGCAGTATTTT.

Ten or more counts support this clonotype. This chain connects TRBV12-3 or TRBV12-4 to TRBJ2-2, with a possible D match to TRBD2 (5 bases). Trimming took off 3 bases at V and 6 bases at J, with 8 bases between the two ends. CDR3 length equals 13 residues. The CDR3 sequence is CASSLVGAGELFF. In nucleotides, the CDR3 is TGTGCCAGCAGTTTGGTCGGGGCCGGGGAGCTGTTTTTT.

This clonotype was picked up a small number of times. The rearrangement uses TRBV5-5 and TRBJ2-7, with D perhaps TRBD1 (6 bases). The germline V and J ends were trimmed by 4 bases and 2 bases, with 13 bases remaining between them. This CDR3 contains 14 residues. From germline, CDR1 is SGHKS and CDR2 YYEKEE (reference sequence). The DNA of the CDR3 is TGTGCCAGCAGCCGGGACACAATGACCTACGAGCAGTACTTC. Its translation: CASSRDTMTYEQYF.

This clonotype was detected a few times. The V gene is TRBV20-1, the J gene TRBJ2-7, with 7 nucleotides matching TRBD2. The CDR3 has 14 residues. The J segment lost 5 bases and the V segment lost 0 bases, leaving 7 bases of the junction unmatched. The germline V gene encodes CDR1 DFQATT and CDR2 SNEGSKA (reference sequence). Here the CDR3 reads CSAREGGTLNEQYF. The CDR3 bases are TGCAGTGCTAGAGAGGGAGGGACGTTGAACGAGCAGTACTTC.